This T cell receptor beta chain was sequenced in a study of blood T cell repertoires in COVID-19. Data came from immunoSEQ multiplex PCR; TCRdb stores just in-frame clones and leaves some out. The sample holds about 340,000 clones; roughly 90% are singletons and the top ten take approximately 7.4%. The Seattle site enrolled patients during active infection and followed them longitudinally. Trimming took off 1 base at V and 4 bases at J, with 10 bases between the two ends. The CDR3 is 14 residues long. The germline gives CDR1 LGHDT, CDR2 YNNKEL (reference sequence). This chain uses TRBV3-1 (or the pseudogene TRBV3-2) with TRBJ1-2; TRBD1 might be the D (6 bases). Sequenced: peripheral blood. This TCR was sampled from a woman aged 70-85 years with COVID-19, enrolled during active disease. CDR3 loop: CASSQGLGAYGYTF. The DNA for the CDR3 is TGTGCCAGCAGCCAAGGGCTGGGGGCCTATGGCTACACCTTC.